The clone carrying this T cell receptor (beta chain) was seen a handful of times. The antigen remains unidentified. The protocol was immunoSEQ multiplex PCR, while the TCRdb copy is restricted to in-frame clones and leaves out a portion. The sample includes some 300,000 clones, about 80% of them seen just once. This sample stems from a study of cytotoxic CD8 clonotypes in ibrutinib-treated CLL. Genomic DNA in an amount of around 2 micrograms was extracted from cryopreserved PBMCs and used for the preparation of TCR beta libraries. Whole-study results and caveats: Baseline clonality, above age-matched healthy donor levels, tracked circulating CD8+ T-cell counts.

The sample here was PBMCs, taken before ibrutinib treatment. The sequence came from a human donor with chronic lymphocytic leukemia.

CDR3 residues: CSVSPPGGYTF. The CDR3 nucleotides are TGCAGCGTTTCTCCCCCGGGCGGCTACACCTTC. The chain carries TRBV29-1 and TRBJ1-2; D is undetermined. Germline V gene lookup returns CDR1 SQVTM and CDR2 ANQGSEA. Trimming removed 5 bases at V and 8 bases at J, with 12 bases between. The CDR3 totals 11 residues.